A selection of T cell receptor beta chains follows, all from one sample in a study of cytomegalovirus exposure and HLA in healthy donors. Some clones are missing from TCRdb's copy, which holds only in-frame ones; the method was immunoSEQ multiplex PCR. The data show about 120,000 clones, under 90% seen once. The sequenced material came from PBMCs. The source is a woman aged 25-40 years in good health and CMV-seronegative. Both conserved end residues are part of each CDR3. A D gene is named only where the DNA matches it firmly. Where a row states a size, it is once, few, many or the class of an expanded clone; other rows omit it.

>TRBJ2-3|TRBD2|.|TRBV4-2
TGTGCCAGCAGCCATACGGCGGGGGGGCCAAACGGACCGACAGATACGCAGTATTTT
CASSHTAGGPNGPTDTQYF
>TRBJ2-7|TRBD2|medium-sized|TRBV9
TGTGCCAGCACCCGAGGAGCGGGGGCCTACGAGCAGTACTTC
CASTRGAGAYEQYF
>TRBJ1-2|.|.|TRBV11-2
TGTGCCAGCAGCCAGCGGGGGGGCATCTTCAGCTACACCTTC
CASSQRGGIFSYTF
>TRBJ1-4|.|.|TRBV5-6
TGTGCCAGCAGCCGCAGGGTTTCGGCAACTAATGAAAAACTGTTTTTT
CASSRRVSATNEKLFF
>TRBJ2-5|.|.|TRBV10-3
TGTGCCATCAGTGAGCAGCGGCTAGCTGGGGAGACCCAGTACTTC
CAISEQRLAGETQYF
>TRBJ1-1|.|.|TRBV5-1
TGCGCCAGCAGCTTGGAAGTTAGGAACACTGAAGCTTTCTTT
CASSLEVRNTEAFF
>TRBJ1-3|.|.|TRBV7-2
TGTGCCAGCAGCTTAGGGGGGAGGGCAGGCCTCTCTGGAAACACCATATATTTT
CASSLGGRAGLSGNTIYF
>TRBJ1-6|.|once|TRBV7-8
TGTGCCAGCAGCACAGGCGCCCTGTTCGGGAATTCACCCCTCCACTTT
CASSTGALFGNSPLHF
>TRBJ1-1|TRBD1|once|TRBV11-2
TGTGCCAGCAGCTTACAGGGGGCAAAAATTGGTCGCGCTGAAGCTTTCTTT
CASSLQGAKIGRAEAFF
>TRBJ1-6|TRBD1|.|TRBV2
TGTGCCAGCAGCGACAGGGGACCTGCTTCACCCCTCCACTTT
CASSDRGPASPLHF
>TRBJ1-1|.|.|TRBV7-3
TGTGCCAGCAGCATAAGCCCCGCTATGAACACTGAAGCTTTCTTT
CASSISPAMNTEAFF
>TRBJ1-2|.|once|TRBV7-2
TGTGCCAGCAGCTCCCTACTTTGGACAGCCTACTATGGCTACATCTTC
CASSSLLWTAYYGYIF
>TRBJ1-4|TRBD1|.|TRBV4-1
TGCGCCAGCAGCCACCGACAGGGCAATAATGAAAAACTGTTTTTT
CASSHRQGNNEKLFF
>TRBJ2-3|TRBD1|.|TRBV6-5
TGTGCCAGCAGTTATCGTTGGACAGGGACAGATACGCAGTATTTT
CASSYRWTGTDTQYF
>TRBJ1-2|.|once|TRBV6-6
TGTGCCAGCACCGGGACTGGGGTTTATGGCTACACCTTC
CASTGTGVYGYTF
>TRBJ1-5|.|.|TRBV2
TGTGCCAGCAGTGAGGGCATCGACCAGCCCCAGCATTTT
CASSEGIDQPQHF
>TRBJ1-2|.|.|TRBV19
TGTGCCAGTAGTTCCAGACCGGGGGGGGACTCTCCGAAGATTGGCTACACCTTC
CASSSRPGGDSPKIGYTF
>TRBJ2-2|TRBD2|.|TRBV19
TGTGCCAGTCTCCGGCGGGGGGGCACCAACACCGGGGAGCTGTTTTTT
CASLRRGGTNTGELFF
>TRBJ1-2|TRBD1|.|TRBV6-5
TGTGCCAGCACCATGACAGGGGGCGGGTATGGCTACACCTTC
CASTMTGGGYGYTF
>TRBJ1-6|TRBD1|once|TRBV4-1
TGCGCCAGCAGTCAAACGACTTGGACAGGAAATTATAATTCACCCCTCCACTTT
CASSQTTWTGNYNSPLHF
>TRBJ1-2|.|.|TRBV6-5
TGTGCCAGCAGTTTCGGACAGAGCTATGGCTACACCTTC
CASSFGQSYGYTF
>TRBJ2-3|.|.|TRBV6-6
TGTGCCAGCAGTTACCCCTCGGGGGTCGCAGATACGCAGTATTTT
CASSYPSGVADTQYF
>TRBJ2-3|.|.|TRBV9
TGTGCCAGCAGCGTAGGCCCCCTAGGCCCAGATACGCAGTATTTT
CASSVGPLGPDTQYF
>TRBJ2-7|TRBD1|.|TRBV7-8
TGTGCCAGCAGCTTCCCCGGACAGGGCAGCTCCTACGAGCAGTACTTC
CASSFPGQGSSYEQYF
>TRBJ2-2|TRBD1|.|TRBV11-3
TGTGCCAGCAGCGTCCGACAGGGGGACACCGGGGAGCTGTTTTTT
CASSVRQGDTGELFF
>TRBJ2-7|TRBD1|.|TRBV7-8
TGTGCCAGCAGCCTCCCGGGGGGACAGGGAGGGTACGAGCAGTACTTC
CASSLPGGQGGYEQYF